This T cell receptor beta chain was retrieved from a study of blood T cell repertoires in COVID-19. Study-level information: Spain, Italy and the United States supplied samples that represented acute and convalescent COVID-19. The cDNA or gDNA used as material had been derived from T cells, B-cell-depleted T cells, or PBMCs.

The V and J ends lost 0 bases and 5 bases respectively, with 14 bases between them. The CDR3 is made up of 16 amino acids. The V gene's germline CDR1 is LGHDT and CDR2 YNNKEL (reference sequence). Study processing details: Reference gene primer amplification gave nucleated cell count estimates. TCRdb's copy holds only in-frame clones and misses some; the assay was immunoSEQ multiplex PCR. V and J calls and clone size come straight from that table; D and trimming were deduced from the DNA. The sample has about 220,000 clones, 84% seen once; the top ten hold around 2%. This sequence originates from a woman aged 55-70 years with acute or convalescent COVID-19. Sequenced material: peripheral blood. The rearrangement uses TRBV3-1 (or the pseudogene TRBV3-2) and TRBJ2-1; possible D gene TRBD2, 6 bases. CDR3 sequence reads: CASSQDLAGGHNEQFF. In DNA form, the CDR3 reads TGTGCCAGCAGCCAAGATCTTGCCGGGGGACACAATGAGCAGTTCTTC.